This is a list of T cell receptor beta chains from one sample in a study. In TCRdb, the RT-PCR reads were re-called with MiXCR into one record per CDR3 protein. The sample lists about 680,000 distinct CDR3 sequences; approximately 15% were seen once. Sequenced input: memory CD4+ T cells from blood. Receptors were obtained from a female donor in good health, serving as a healthy control. Both conserved end residues are part of each CDR3. The D gene is left open where the match is weak. Rows give clone size only sometimes, using once, few, many, or a class for an expanded clone.

j_gene,v_gene,abundance,d_gene,CDR3nt,CDR3aa
TRBJ2-2,TRBV6-6,NA,NA,TGTGCCAGCAGCCGTAGCGGCAAGAACACCGGGGAGCTGTTTTTT,CASSRSGKNTGELFF
TRBJ1-1,TRBV7-9,many,NA,TGTGCCAGCAGCCTTGACAGCCTATCCCGTGAAGCTTTCTTT,CASSLDSLSREAFF
TRBJ2-7,TRBV6-5,few,NA,TGTGCCAGCAGGATTGAGGGGACGGGCCACGAGCAGTACTTC,CASRIEGTGHEQYF
TRBJ2-3,TRBV15,NA,TRBD1,TGTGCCACCAGCAAGGGACAGGCAGTAGATACGCAGTATTTT,CATSKGQAVDTQYF
TRBJ2-7,TRBV5-6,NA,NA,TGTGCCAGCAGCGCAGCTACCTACGAGCAGTACTTC,CASSAATYEQYF
TRBJ2-2,TRBV6-5,NA,TRBD1,TGTGCCAGCTTCGGTTGGGACAGGGGCGGGGAGCTGTTTTTT,CASFGWDRGGELFF
TRBJ1-4,TRBV20-1,once,NA,TGCAGTGCTAGAGACCCCCTTTTGGAGTCCACCACTGAAAAACTGTTTTTT,CSARDPLLESTTEKLFF
TRBJ2-5,TRBV28,few,TRBD1,TGTGCCAGCAGGCCGGGGACAGGGATCCAAGAGACCCAGTACTTC,CASRPGTGIQETQYF
TRBJ1-6,TRBV10-3,many,NA,TGTGCCATCAGTGAGTCGTTGGGAGGGGCGGATTCACCCCTCCACTTT,CAISESLGGADSPLHF
TRBJ1-2,TRBV30,few,NA,TGTGCCTCCCCCCTCCAGGGCAGGAACTATGGCTACACCTTC,CASPLQGRNYGYTF
TRBJ1-2,TRBV7-9,NA,NA,TGTGCCAGCAGCTTAAGCTCAGCTAACTATGGCTACACCTTC,CASSLSSANYGYTF
TRBJ1-5,TRBV20-1,few,NA,TGCAGTGCAAGACAGACAAATCAGCCCCAGCATTTT,CSARQTNQPQHF
TRBJ2-3,TRBV11-2,few,NA,TGTGCCAGCAGCTTAGCCGCTAGATGGAATACGCAGTATTTT,CASSLAARWNTQYF
TRBJ1-2,TRBV20-1,NA,TRBD1,TGCAGACCCGGGACAGGAAAGGATGGCTACACCTTC,CRPGTGKDGYTF
TRBJ2-1,TRBV6-2/TRBV6-3,many,TRBD1,TGTGCCAGCAGCCCCCGGGTAGGGGGCGATGAGCAGTTCTTC,CASSPRVGGDEQFF
TRBJ2-3,TRBV7-3,few,TRBD1,TGTGCCAGCAGCTTACGGACAGGGGAAGGATCAGATACGCAGTATTTT,CASSLRTGEGSDTQYF
TRBJ1-1,TRBV6-2/TRBV6-3,many,NA,TGTGCCAGCATGAGGGTCCTTAGGACTGAAGCTTTCTTT,CASMRVLRTEAFF
TRBJ1-4,TRBV5-1,few,TRBD1,TGCGCCAGCAGCATGATTCCGGGACAGGCTAATGAAAAACTGTTTTTT,CASSMIPGQANEKLFF
TRBJ2-7,TRBV6-5,many,TRBD1,TGTGCCTGTAAGGGGACAGTCGGGTACGAGCAGTACTTC,CACKGTVGYEQYF
TRBJ1-5,TRBV6-2/TRBV6-3,NA,NA,TGTGCCAGCACCTTGGGAGGGACAAAGGCCCAGCATTTT,CASTLGGTKAQHF
TRBJ2-7,TRBV12-3/TRBV12-4,many,TRBD1,TGTGCCAGCAGTTTAGCGACCGGGACAGGTGGCGAGCAGTACTTC,CASSLATGTGGEQYF
TRBJ1-5,TRBV15,many,NA,TGTGCCACCAGCAGAGACACTGGGATGAGGGGCAATCAGCCCCAGCATTTT,CATSRDTGMRGNQPQHF
TRBJ1-2,TRBV10-3,NA,NA,TGTGCCATCAGTGATTGGGGGCCCGGAGGCTACACCTTC,CAISDWGPGGYTF
TRBJ2-1,TRBV14,NA,NA,TGTGCCAGCAGCCAAGGTGGTGCAGGGACTTTCAATGAGCAGTTCTTC,CASSQGGAGTFNEQFF
TRBJ2-5,TRBV20-1,few,TRBD2,TGCAGTGCTCAACAGGAGCCCGGGGGGGAGACCCAGTACTTC,CSAQQEPGGETQYF
TRBJ1-5,TRBV6-1,few,NA,TGTGCCAGCAGTGGCCGTTTAGGGAGAGGGAGCAATCAGCCCCAGCATTTT,CASSGRLGRGSNQPQHF
TRBJ2-7,TRBV7-2,many,NA,TGTGCCAGCAGGGAGTTAGGGGTCGGCGAGCAGTACTTC,CASRELGVGEQYF
TRBJ2-7,TRBV20-1,many,TRBD1,TGCAGTGCAAAACCGGGACAGACGTACGAGCAGTACTTC,CSAKPGQTYEQYF
TRBJ2-7,TRBV20-1,NA,NA,TGCAGTGCTAGCAATCCCGTCTCCTACGAGCAGTACTTC,CSASNPVSYEQYF
TRBJ2-1,TRBV5-1,many,NA,TGCGCCAGCAGCGATGAGGGGGGGCAGTTCTTC,CASSDEGGQFF
TRBJ2-7,TRBV5-1,NA,NA,TGCGCCAGCAGCTGGAGGGACAGCCTCTCCTACGAGCAGTACTTC,CASSWRDSLSYEQYF
TRBJ1-2,TRBV24-1,NA,NA,TGTGCCACCAGTGATGAGATTGGCGCCTACACCTTC,CATSDEIGAYTF
TRBJ2-5,TRBV2,few,NA,TGTGCCAGCAGTGACCAGAGGGTTGGCGAGACCCAGTACTTC,CASSDQRVGETQYF
TRBJ2-3,TRBV24-1,NA,NA,TGTGCCACCAGTGACCCAGGGGTGGTAGGAGATACGCAGTATTTT,CATSDPGVVGDTQYF
TRBJ2-2,TRBV20-1,NA,NA,TGCAGTGCTAGAGATTGGGATCACACCGGGGAGCTGTTTTTT,CSARDWDHTGELFF
TRBJ1-5,TRBV29-1,many,NA,TGCAGCGTTAGGACCCAGGACGGTCAGCCCCAGCATTTT,CSVRTQDGQPQHF
TRBJ2-1,TRBV9,many,NA,TGTGCCAGCAGCATAACTAGCTTGTCCTACAATGAGCAGTTCTTC,CASSITSLSYNEQFF
TRBJ1-1,TRBV27,few,TRBD1,TGTGCCAGCAGTTTTCATGACAGGGGGACTGAAGCTTTCTTT,CASSFHDRGTEAFF
TRBJ1-1,TRBV7-6,NA,NA,TGTGCCATAATTAGGGGGGGGAACACTGAAGCTTTCTTT,CAIIRGGNTEAFF
TRBJ1-2,TRBV28,NA,NA,TGTGCCAGCAGTTTATGGGGGTCGAGGGGGGAGGGTTCTGGCTACACCTTC,CASSLWGSRGEGSGYTF
TRBJ1-4,TRBV6-5,few,NA,TGTGCCAGCAGAGTTGGTGAAAAACTGTTTTTT,CASRVGEKLFF
TRBJ2-1,TRBV20-1,NA,NA,TGCAGTGCCCTCAAAAGCTTCTCCTACAATGAGCAGTTCTTC,CSALKSFSYNEQFF
TRBJ2-7,TRBV20-1,many,TRBD2,TGCAGTGCTAGAGAGAGTAGCGGGAGGGGAAGCTCCTACGAGCAGTACTTC,CSARESSGRGSSYEQYF
TRBJ2-1,TRBV20-1,few,NA,TGCAGTGCTCGGGGTCTTGTCCCCCCCTACAATGAGCAGTTCTTC,CSARGLVPPYNEQFF
TRBJ2-7,TRBV7-2,NA,NA,TGTGCCAGCAGCCCCTACAACTCTGGGGAGCAGTACTTC,CASSPYNSGEQYF
TRBJ2-7,TRBV18,many,NA,TGTGCCAGCTCACCAGGGGGGGCGAGGGTCTACGAGCAGTACTTC,CASSPGGARVYEQYF
TRBJ1-2,TRBV7-2,many,NA,TGTGCCAGCAGCCGCCCATACGTAAACTATGGCTACACCTTC,CASSRPYVNYGYTF
TRBJ1-1,TRBV7-9,NA,TRBD1,TGTGCCAGCAGCTCAGGGGGATACATGAACACTGAAGCTTTCTTT,CASSSGGYMNTEAFF
TRBJ1-1,TRBV9,few,NA,TGTGCCAGCAGCGTAGAGGTCGGGAACACTGAAGCTTTCTTT,CASSVEVGNTEAFF